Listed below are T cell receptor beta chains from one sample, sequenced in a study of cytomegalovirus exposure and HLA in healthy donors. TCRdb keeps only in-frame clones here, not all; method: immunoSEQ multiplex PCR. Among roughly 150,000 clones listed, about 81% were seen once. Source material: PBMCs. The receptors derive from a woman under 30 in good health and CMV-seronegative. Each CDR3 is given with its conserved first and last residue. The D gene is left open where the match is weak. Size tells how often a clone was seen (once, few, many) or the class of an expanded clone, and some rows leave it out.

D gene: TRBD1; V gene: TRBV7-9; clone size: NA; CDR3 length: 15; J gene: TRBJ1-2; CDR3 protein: CASSFLQGARYGYTF; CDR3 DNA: TGTGCCAGCAGCTTCCTACAGGGGGCTCGTTATGGCTACACCTTC
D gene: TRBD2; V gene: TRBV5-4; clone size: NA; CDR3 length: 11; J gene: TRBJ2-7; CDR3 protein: CASSLGGLSYF; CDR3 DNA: TGTGCCAGCAGCTTGGGGGGACTATCCTACTTC
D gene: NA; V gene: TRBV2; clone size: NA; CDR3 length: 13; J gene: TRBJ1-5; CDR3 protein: CASGGTEYQPQHF; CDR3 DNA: TGTGCCAGCGGCGGCACTGAGTATCAGCCCCAGCATTTT
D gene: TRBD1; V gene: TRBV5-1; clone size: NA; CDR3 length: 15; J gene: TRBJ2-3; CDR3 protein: CASSTGQGTTDTQYF; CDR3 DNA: TGCGCCAGCAGCACGGGACAGGGGACCACAGATACGCAGTATTTT
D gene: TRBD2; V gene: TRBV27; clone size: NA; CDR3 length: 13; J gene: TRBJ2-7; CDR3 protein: CASSFGGSYEQYF; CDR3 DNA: TGTGCCAGCAGTTTTGGCGGGAGCTACGAGCAGTACTTC
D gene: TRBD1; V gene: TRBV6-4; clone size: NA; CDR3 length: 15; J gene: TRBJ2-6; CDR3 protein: CASSAGGGGANVLTF; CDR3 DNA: TGTGCCAGCAGTGCAGGGGGCGGTGGGGCCAACGTCCTGACTTTC
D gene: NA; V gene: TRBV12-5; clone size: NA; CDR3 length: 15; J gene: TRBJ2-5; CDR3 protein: CASGLEALGRGTQYF; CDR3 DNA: TGTGCTAGTGGTTTGGAAGCCCTGGGGAGAGGGACCCAGTACTTC
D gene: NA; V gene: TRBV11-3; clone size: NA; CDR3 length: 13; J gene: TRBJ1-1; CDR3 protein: CASSARQDTEAFF; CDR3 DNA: TGTGCCAGCAGCGCTCGACAGGACACTGAAGCTTTCTTT
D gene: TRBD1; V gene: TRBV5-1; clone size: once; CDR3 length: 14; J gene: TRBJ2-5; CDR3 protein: CASSLYQGVETQYF; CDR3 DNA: TGCGCCAGCAGCTTGTATCAGGGGGTTGAGACCCAGTACTTC
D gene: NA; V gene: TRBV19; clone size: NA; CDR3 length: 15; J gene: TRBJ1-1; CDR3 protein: CASSIQGRGNTEAFF; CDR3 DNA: TGTGCCAGTAGTATCCAGGGGAGGGGGAACACTGAAGCTTTCTTT
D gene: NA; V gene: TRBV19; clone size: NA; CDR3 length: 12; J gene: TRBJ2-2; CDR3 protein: CASTPFTGELFF; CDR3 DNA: TGTGCCAGTACCCCCTTCACCGGGGAGCTGTTTTTT
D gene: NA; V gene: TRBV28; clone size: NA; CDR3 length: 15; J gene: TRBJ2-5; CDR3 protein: CASSLTQGIQETQYF; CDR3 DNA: TGTGCCAGCAGTTTAACGCAGGGAATTCAAGAGACCCAGTACTTC
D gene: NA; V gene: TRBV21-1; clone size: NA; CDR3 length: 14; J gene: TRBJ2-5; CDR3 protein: CASSPGGSQETQYF; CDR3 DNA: TGTGCCAGCAGCCCGGGGGGGTCCCAAGAGACCCAGTACTTC
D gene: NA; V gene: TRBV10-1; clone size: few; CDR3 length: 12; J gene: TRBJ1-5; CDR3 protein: CASSETREPQHF; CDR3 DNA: TGCGCCAGCAGTGAGACACGGGAGCCCCAGCATTTT